The 5 T cell receptor beta chains reported below all come from one sample, sequenced in a study of shared clonotypes between healthy human individuals. Profiled with immunoSEQ multiplex PCR; TCRdb holds only in-frame clones, not every one. Of more than 1.2 million clones in the sample, around 98.5% were seen once. The sample taken for sequencing was naive CD4+ T cells sorted from blood. Sample subset: CD45RA+ positively selected. The receptors were sampled from a young man in good health.

Of note for this clone: Within the sample, other DNA sequences also encode this same CDR3. The V call is TRBV18, the J call TRBJ2-7; 9 positions agree with TRBD1. The ends lost 5 bases at V and 2 bases at J; junction bases unmatched: 4. The CDR3 covers 14 residues. Germline assignment: CDR1 KGHSH and CDR2 LQKENI. Here the CDR3 DNA reads TGTGCCAGCTCAGCGGACAGGGGAGCCTACGAGCAGTACTTC. This translates into CASSADRGAYEQYF.

The J gene is TRBJ1-2, the V gene TRBV10-3, with 7 nucleotides matching TRBD1. Per the germline V gene, CDR1 is ENHRY and CDR2 is SYGVKD. The CDR3 loop spans 16 amino acids. Losses at the gene ends were 0 bases for V and 4 bases for J; bases not matched to a gene: 8. The DNA for the CDR3 is TGTGCCATCAGTGAGTCCCCGGGACAGTCTTTCTATGGCTACACCTTC. This gives the protein CAISESPGQSFYGYTF.

A word on this clone: This same CDR3 is encoded by further DNA sequences in the sample. The chain joins TRBV18 to TRBJ2-7; weak D call: TRBD2 (6 bases). Germline CDR1 is KGHSH and CDR2 is LQKENI. The CDR3 totals 14 residues. Deletions cut 2 bases from V and 3 bases from J, with 11 bases between. The CDR3: CASSPSGSNYEQYF. CDR3 nucleotide sequence: TGTGCCAGCTCACCATCCGGGAGCAACTACGAGCAGTACTTC.

This chain joins TRBV5-4 and TRBJ1-1; D call uncertain. V shed 5 bases and J shed 5 bases, with 16 bases lying between them. There are 14 residues in the CDR3. CDR1 and CDR2 from the germline V gene are SGHNT and YYREEE (reference sequence). For the CDR3, the DNA is TGTGCCAGCAGAAATCTTTCAGCGGGGACTGAAGCTTTCTTT. Translation gives CASRNLSAGTEAFF.

The V call is TRBV6-4, the J call TRBJ2-2; 12 bases map to TRBD2. This CDR3 spans 18 amino acids. V shed 5 bases and J 0 bases; nucleotides not matched to a gene: 7. From germline, CDR1 is MRHNA and CDR2 SNTAGT. Written as DNA, the CDR3 is TGTGCCAGCAGTCCTGGACTAGCGGGGTTCGCGAACACCGGGGAGCTGTTTTTT. It yields the protein CASSPGLAGFANTGELFF.